Below, 23 T cell receptor beta chains from the same sample are listed, as sequenced in a study of human T cells and chemical hapten exposure. TCRdb independently ran MiXCR on the RACE reads; one entry per CDR3 protein. The profile shows some 36,000 distinct CDR3 sequences, more than 8% of them singletons. Time point noted: patch test 3, about 24 weeks after DPC sensitization. Treatment: therapeutic diphenylcyclopropenone sensitization with weekly scalp DPC. From whole blood left unfractionated, total RNA was extracted. This specimen consisted of whole blood, obtained in connection with sensitization to the hapten diphenylcyclopropenone (DPC). These receptors all stem from a middle-aged man with alopecia areata. Some clones in this sample may be carry-over from other donors' samples.

In this sample, this clonotype turned up many times. The chain has TRBV12-3 or TRBV12-4 and TRBJ1-5, with 7 bases lining up with TRBD1. With 3 bases clipped from V and 2 bases from J, the junction kept 1 base outside the gene matches. The length of the CDR3 is 14 residues. The CDR3 DNA reads TGTGCCAGCAGTTTCACAGGGGGCAATCAGCCCCAGCATTTT. Translating gives CASSFTGGNQPQHF.

A few counts support this clonotype. The chain joins TRBV6-5 to TRBJ2-3, with 9 bases matching TRBD2. Unmatched junction bases numbered 14, after V lost 6 bases and J lost 4 bases. CDR3 length: 17 residues. The germline gives CDR1 MNHEY, CDR2 SVGAGI. CDR3 sequence (DNA): TGTGCCAGCAGCCTTATGATAGGAGCGGGAGGCCCAGATACGCAGTATTTT. As protein: CASSLMIGAGGPDTQYF.

The chain couples TRBV5-1 to TRBJ1-4, with D hard to call. The germline V gene encodes CDR1 SGHRS and CDR2 YFSETQ. V gave up 4 bases and J gave up 3 bases, with 7 bases separating them. The CDR3 loop spans 13 amino acids. CDR3 bases: TGCGCCAGCAGCCCCGGACCTAATGAAAAACTGTTTTTT. This encodes CASSPGPNEKLFF.

This chain connects TRBV27 to TRBJ2-4, with 11 bases lining up with TRBD2. Germline V gene lookup returns CDR1 MNHEY and CDR2 SMNVEV (reference sequence). V shed 3 bases and J 11 bases; nucleotides not matched to a gene: 9. The CDR3 runs 15 residues. This chain's CDR3 is CASSLVAGGRSVQYF. In DNA form, the CDR3 reads TGTGCCAGCAGTTTGGTAGCGGGAGGGCGTTCGGTTCAGTACTTC.

V usage is TRBV4-2 and J usage is TRBJ2-6; TRBD1 might be the D (5 bases). This CDR3 region has 16 residues. Germline-derived CDR1 and CDR2 are LGHNA and YNFKEQ. V lost 1 base to trimming and J lost 0 bases, with 7 bases between them. CDR3 region: CASSQGQSSGANVLTF. CDR3 bases: TGTGCCAGCAGCCAAGGACAGAGCTCTGGGGCCAACGTCCTGACTTTC.

This clonotype was seen many times. The gene calls are TRBV7-3 and TRBJ2-1; TRBD1 is a possible D gene (6 bases). The CDR3 is 15 residues long. The V gene's germline CDR1 is SGHTA and CDR2 FQGTGA. The ends were cut back, 4 bases at V and 2 bases at J, with 12 bases in the middle. The CDR3 DNA is TGTGCCAGCAGCTCACAGGGATTTCCCTACAATGAGCAGTTCTTC. Its protein is CASSSQGFPYNEQFF.

This clonotype was seen many times. The chain is built from TRBV10-3 and TRBJ2-5, with D possibly TRBD2 on 5 matching bases. The CDR3 sequence is 14 residues long. V was cut by 6 bases and J by 3 bases, with 14 bases left in between. CDR1 ENHRY and CDR2 SYGVKD come from the germline V gene. CDR3 amino acids: CAISPRTGEETQYF. CDR3 DNA: TGTGCCATCAGCCCCAGGACTGGGGAAGAGACCCAGTACTTC.

This clonotype was picked up many times. The chain employs TRBV29-1 and TRBJ2-7; the D gene is possibly TRBD1 (6 bases). V lost 7 bases and J 0 bases, leaving 13 bases between the germline ends. The CDR3 spans 13 residues. Germline CDR1 reads SQVTM; CDR2 reads ANQGSEA. CDR3 DNA sequence: TGCAGCGGGACACAGGGATCCTCCTACGAGCAGTACTTC. Amino acids: CSGTQGSSYEQYF.

This clonotype came up many times. The chain combines TRBV29-1 with TRBJ2-3; D could derive from TRBD1 or TRBD2 (5 bases each). Germline lookup yields CDR1 SQVTM and CDR2 ANQGSEA. Trimming left V 7 bases short and J 2 bases short, with 10 bases between. CDR3 length: 12 residues. CDR3 nucleotide sequence: TGCAGCGGCAGGGAGTCCACAGATACGCAGTATTTT. This gives the protein CSGRESTDTQYF.

This clonotype appeared a few times. The chain couples TRBV29-1 to TRBJ1-2, with D unclear. V lost 1 base to trimming and J lost 0 bases, with 6 bases between them. This CDR3 has 13 residues. Germline lookup yields CDR1 SQVTM and CDR2 ANQGSEA. In DNA form, the CDR3 reads TGCAGCGTTGAAGCGGACCCTAACTATGGCTACACCTTC. Translated: CSVEADPNYGYTF.

This clonotype came up many times. The chain carries TRBV29-1 and TRBJ2-1; no definite D call. The CDR3 length is 10 residues. Trimming left V 5 bases short and J 10 bases short, with 9 bases between. The germline V gene has CDR1 SQVTM and CDR2 ANQGSEA. CDR3 bases: TGCAGCGTTTGGAGTTACGAGCAGTTCTTC. Translated: CSVWSYEQFF.

This chain links TRBV28 with TRBJ2-3, with D perhaps assigned TRBD1 or TRBD2 (5 bases each). V was shortened by 4 bases and J by 6 bases, with 29 bases between the two germline ends. CDR3 length: 19 residues. In germline, CDR1 is MDHEN, CDR2 SYDVKM. The CDR3 bases are TGTGCCAGCAGTTCCCCCCCGAATACTGAGGGGTCGGATTGGGATACGCAGTATTTT. Translation gives CASSSPPNTEGSDWDTQYF.

This clonotype was picked up a small number of times. This sequence joins TRBV7-2 and TRBJ2-5; 7 nucleotides align to TRBD1. The V gene's germline CDR1 is SGHTA and CDR2 FQGNSA. Unmatched junction bases numbered 10, after V lost 6 bases and J lost 6 bases. The CDR3 loop spans 14 amino acids. The CDR3 here is CASSFDRDSKTQYF. CDR3 nucleotides: TGTGCCAGCAGTTTCGACCGGGACAGTAAGACCCAGTACTTC. The entire variable domain, with the rest obtained from reference TRBV7-2 and TRBJ2-5, is as follows: GAGVSQSPSNKVTEKGKDVELRCDPISGHTALYWYRQSLGQGLEFLIYFQGNSAPDKSGLPSDRFSAERTGGSVSTLTIQRTQQEDSAVYLCASSFDRDSKTQYFGPGTRLLVL.

This clonotype was seen many times. At one of its ends the junction is not consistent with the germline gene, which may arise from a read error. The chain employs TRBV5-1 and TRBJ2-1; D possibly corresponds to TRBD2 (6 bases). Germline assignment: CDR1 SGHRS and CDR2 YFSETQ. CDR3 length equals 14 residues. CDR3 residues: CASGLQTSSNEQFF. The CDR3, as DNA: TGCGCCAGCGGCTTACAAACTAGCAGCAATGAGCAGTTCTTC.

This clonotype was found a few times. The chain's CDR3 is CASKTAYWGTSGNTGELFF. Written as DNA, the CDR3 is TGCGCCAGCAAAACAGCCTACTGGGGGACTAGCGGAAACACCGGGGAGCTGTTTTTT. The J gene is TRBJ2-2, the V gene TRBV10-2; TRBD2 agrees at 11 bases. Trimming removed 7 bases from V and 2 bases from J; junction bases left unmatched: 15. Germline CDR1 is WSHSY and CDR2 is SAAADI. The CDR3 loop spans 19 amino acids.

Within the sample, this clonotype is medium-sized. This chain connects TRBV7-2 to TRBJ2-1; possible D gene TRBD1, 6 bases. The CDR3 runs 14 residues. Germline lookup yields CDR1 SGHTA and CDR2 FQGNSA. Deletions cut 5 bases from V and 7 bases from J, with 15 bases between. The CDR3 is CASSKGGQMNEQFF. The CDR3 DNA is TGTGCCAGCAGCAAAGGTGGACAGATGAATGAGCAGTTCTTC.

V and J are TRBV29-1 and TRBJ2-5, with TRBD1 matching over 8 bases. The CDR3 is 12 amino acids. With 8 bases clipped from V and 5 bases from J, the junction kept 7 bases outside the gene matches. CDR1 is SQVTM and CDR2 is ANQGSEA in the germline V gene. The CDR3 loop is CSTTRGHETQYF. Written as DNA, the CDR3 is TGCAGCACCACCAGGGGGCACGAGACCCAGTACTTC.

The table lists this clonotype with many counts. The genes are TRBV5-1 and TRBJ2-3; no clear D gene. Germline V gene lookup returns CDR1 SGHRS and CDR2 YFSETQ. This CDR3 has 13 residues. Trimming cost V 2 bases and J 0 bases, with 4 bases left between them. The CDR3 DNA reads as TGCGCCAGCAGCTTATTCAGCACAGATACGCAGTATTTT. Translation: CASSLFSTDTQYF.

This clonotype was recorded a few times. The J gene is TRBJ2-1, the V gene TRBV2; TRBD2 agrees at 8 bases. The V gene end was trimmed by 1 base and the J gene end by 7 bases; junction bases not matched to a gene: 6. The CDR3 consists of 15 residues. Germline V gives CDR1 SNHLY, CDR2 FYNNEI. CDR3 DNA: TGTGCCAGCAGTGAAGTAGCGGGAATTTGGAATGAGCAGTTCTTC. It translates to CASSEVAGIWNEQFF.

This clonotype showed up just a few times. The chain links TRBV20-1 to TRBJ2-7; the D call may be TRBD1 or TRBD2 (5 bases each). Germline values: CDR1 DFQATT, CDR2 SNEGSKA (reference sequence). This CDR3 is built from 15 residues. The V and J ends lost 0 bases and 0 bases respectively, with 12 bases between them. CDR3 DNA: TGCAGTGCTAGAGATTCGGGACCGAGCTCCTACGAGCAGTACTTC. Encoded protein: CSARDSGPSSYEQYF.

The rearrangement uses TRBV28 and TRBJ2-2; D possibly corresponds to TRBD2 (6 bases). Germline assignment: CDR1 MDHEN and CDR2 SYDVKM. V lost 6 bases and J lost 5, with 22 bases in between. The CDR3 contains 17 residues. CDR3 loop: CASSSGGTYGGTGELFF. In DNA, the CDR3 is TGTGCCAGCAGCTCCGGCGGGACCTACGGAGGGACCGGGGAGCTGTTTTTT.

The J gene is TRBJ1-1, the V gene TRBV5-1; D call uncertain. With 4 bases removed from V and 1 base from J, the gap between germline ends came to 2 bases. CDR3 length: 11 amino acids. The V gene's germline CDR1 is SGHRS and CDR2 YFSETQ. CDR3 DNA sequence: TGCGCCAGCAGCACGAACACTGAAGCTTTCTTT. Amino acid sequence: CASSTNTEAFF.

This clonotype was found many times. The V and J genes are TRBV29-1 and TRBJ2-2; tentative D call: TRBD1 (5 bases). This CDR3 is 18 amino acids long. In germline, CDR1 is SQVTM, CDR2 ANQGSEA. Trimming stripped 1 base from V and 2 bases from J, with 20 bases between. The CDR3 reads CSVEGNSIFDSNTGELFF. In DNA form, the CDR3 reads TGCAGCGTTGAAGGGAATAGCATTTTCGACAGTAACACCGGGGAGCTGTTTTTT.